The rows below give T cell receptor beta chains drawn from one sample of a study of blood T cell repertoires in COVID-19. This table comes from immunoSEQ multiplex PCR, and its TCRdb copy is limited to in-frame clones, with some not included. The sample shows 20,000 to 30,000 clones, around 65% of them seen only once. The specimen sequenced was peripheral blood. All receptors derive from a man aged 55 to 70 with active or convalescent COVID-19. CDR3s include the opening cysteine and the closing phenylalanine or tryptophan. Each record gives: D gene, clone size, V gene, J gene, CDR3 DNA, CDR3 protein. A D gene is named only where the DNA matches it firmly. Clone size is shown for a subset of rows, as once, few, many or a class of expanded clone.

d_gene: .; abundance: .; v_gene: TRBV12-5; j_gene: TRBJ2-3; CDR3nt: TGTGCTAGTGGTTTGAACTCCCGAACTAGCACAGATACGCAGTATTTT; CDR3aa: CASGLNSRTSTDTQYF
d_gene: .; abundance: .; v_gene: TRBV7-6; j_gene: TRBJ1-3; CDR3nt: TGTGCCAGCAGCCCTCCCGGGAGAGCTGGAAACACCATATATTTT; CDR3aa: CASSPPGRAGNTIYF
d_gene: TRBD2; abundance: few; v_gene: TRBV15; j_gene: TRBJ2-7; CDR3nt: TGTGCCACCAGCAGAGGGGGACTAACCTACGAGCAGTACTTC; CDR3aa: CATSRGGLTYEQYF
d_gene: TRBD1; abundance: .; v_gene: TRBV7-9; j_gene: TRBJ1-5; CDR3nt: TGTGCCAGCAGCTTCACAGGGGAGCAGCCCCAGCATTTT; CDR3aa: CASSFTGEQPQHF
d_gene: TRBD2; abundance: medium-sized; v_gene: TRBV5-4; j_gene: TRBJ2-7; CDR3nt: TGTGCCAGCAGCTTGTTTTCGGGAGGCTACGAGCAGTACTTC; CDR3aa: CASSLFSGGYEQYF
d_gene: .; abundance: once; v_gene: TRBV9; j_gene: TRBJ1-1; CDR3nt: TGTGCCAGCAGCCTCGGGGGGATGAACACTGAAGCTTTCTTT; CDR3aa: CASSLGGMNTEAFF
d_gene: TRBD2; abundance: .; v_gene: TRBV5-1; j_gene: TRBJ2-5; CDR3nt: TGCGCCAGCAGCTTGCTCAGCGGGAGGAGGGAGACCCAGTACTTC; CDR3aa: CASSLLSGRRETQYF
d_gene: TRBD2; abundance: .; v_gene: TRBV13; j_gene: TRBJ2-6; CDR3nt: TGTGCCAGCAGCCGCTCCGGGACTAGCGTCTCCTCTGGGGCCAACGTCCTGACTTTC; CDR3aa: CASSRSGTSVSSGANVLTF
d_gene: TRBD2; abundance: .; v_gene: TRBV5-1; j_gene: TRBJ2-5; CDR3nt: TGCGCCAGCAGCTTGGGGACTAGAGGCCAAGAGACCCAGTACTTC; CDR3aa: CASSLGTRGQETQYF
d_gene: .; abundance: few; v_gene: TRBV9; j_gene: TRBJ2-5; CDR3nt: TGTGCCAGCATCGGTAGCGCGCCGGAGACCCAGTACTTC; CDR3aa: CASIGSAPETQYF
d_gene: TRBD1; abundance: .; v_gene: TRBV7-2; j_gene: TRBJ2-7; CDR3nt: TGTGCCAGCAGCGAAGGGACAGGAGCCTACGAGCAGTACTTC; CDR3aa: CASSEGTGAYEQYF
d_gene: .; abundance: .; v_gene: TRBV25-1; j_gene: TRBJ1-2; CDR3nt: TGTGCCAGCAGTGCACCCTGGACAGAGGGCTATGGCTACACCTTC; CDR3aa: CASSAPWTEGYGYTF
d_gene: TRBD1; abundance: .; v_gene: TRBV2; j_gene: TRBJ1-2; CDR3nt: TGTGCCAGCAGTGGAGCTGGACAGGGGACAAACTTC; CDR3aa: CASSGAGQGTNF
d_gene: TRBD1; abundance: .; v_gene: TRBV6-1; j_gene: TRBJ2-7; CDR3nt: TGTGCCAGCAGTGAATATGGGGACAGGGGGCGCGAGCAGTACTTC; CDR3aa: CASSEYGDRGREQYF
d_gene: TRBD2; abundance: .; v_gene: TRBV12-5; j_gene: TRBJ2-5; CDR3nt: TGTGCTAGTGGTTTAGGACTAGCGGGGAACCAAGAGACCCAGTACTTC; CDR3aa: CASGLGLAGNQETQYF
d_gene: .; abundance: .; v_gene: TRBV10-2; j_gene: TRBJ2-7; CDR3nt: TGCGCCAGCAGGGGAAGGGAGCCATCCCACGAGCAGTACTTC; CDR3aa: CASRGREPSHEQYF
d_gene: TRBD1; abundance: .; v_gene: TRBV10-1; j_gene: TRBJ2-3; CDR3nt: TGCGCCAGCAGTGAGTCCTACTCTGGGACAGGGGGTAGCACAGATACGCAGTATTTT; CDR3aa: CASSESYSGTGGSTDTQYF